These 11 T cell receptor beta chains originate from one sample sequenced in a study of blood T cell repertoires in COVID-19. Assay used: immunoSEQ multiplex PCR; TCRdb lists only in-frame clones, some missing. The repertoire includes some 250,000 clones, more than 85% of them detected once, and around 10% sits in the top ten. Material: PBMCs or T cells enriched from blood (not recorded which). Receptors originate from a man aged 40-55 years who had recovered from COVID-19.

The chain uses TRBV15 and TRBJ2-7; D is possibly TRBD1 (6 bases). The V and J ends lost 5 bases and 6 bases respectively, with 20 bases between them. Germline CDR1 and CDR2: LNHNV and YYDKDF (reference sequence). The CDR3 is 15 amino acids. CDR3 sequence (DNA): TGTGCCACCAGCCCAAGAACAGGGTTTTCGGGCGAGCAGTACTTC. Translation: CATSPRTGFSGEQYF.

This chain uses TRBV11-2 with TRBJ2-5; D is possibly TRBD2 (6 bases). The CDR3 is 14 amino acids. The V and J ends lost 4 bases and 2 bases respectively, with 11 bases between them. Germline assignment: CDR1 SGHAT and CDR2 FQNNGV. The CDR3 sequence is CASSSRLEQETQYF. The DNA for the CDR3 is TGTGCCAGCAGCTCGAGACTAGAGCAAGAGACCCAGTACTTC.

J is TRBJ2-1 and V is TRBV5-1, with 10 bases that match TRBD2. The ends lost 2 bases at V and 4 bases at J; junction bases unmatched: 6. Germline values: CDR1 SGHRS, CDR2 YFSETQ. The CDR3 totals 16 residues. CDR3 sequence: CASSLVSGGLYNEQFF. CDR3 nucleotide sequence: TGCGCCAGCAGCTTAGTTAGCGGGGGGCTATACAATGAGCAGTTCTTC.

V and J are TRBV21-1 and TRBJ1-6. TRBV21-1 has pseudogene status. The CDR3 runs 14 residues. CDR3: CASLASSYNSPLHF. The CDR3 nucleotides read TGTGCCAGCTTAGCGAGCTCCTATAATTCACCCCTCCACTTT.

The chain recombines TRBV11-3 with TRBJ2-5, with TRBD1 matching over 7 bases. Germline V gene lookup returns CDR1 SGHNT and CDR2 YENEEA. V lost 5 bases, J lost 2 bases, and 8 bases stayed unmatched. The CDR3 has 15 residues. CDR3 amino acids: CASSRRTGLQETQYF. In DNA form, the CDR3 reads TGTGCCAGCAGCCGACGGACAGGTCTACAAGAGACCCAGTACTTC.

The count of this clone is one. The rearrangement uses TRBV5-4 and TRBJ2-7; D is perhaps TRBD1 (6 bases). The V and J ends lost 6 bases and 3 bases respectively, with 19 bases between them. Germline V CDR1 and CDR2: SGHNT, YYREEE (reference sequence). The CDR3 spans 15 residues. CDR3 bases: TGTGCCAGCATCCAATCGGGACAACTACTCTACGAGCAGTACTTC. Protein: CASIQSGQLLYEQYF.

The chain combines TRBV27 with TRBJ2-7, with a weak D call TRBD2 (6 bases). CDR3 length equals 15 residues. Germline CDR1 MNHEY, CDR2 SMNVEV (reference sequence). Trimming took 0 bases from V and 3 from J, leaving 12 bases between them. The CDR3 sequence: CASSLSQGTLYEQYF. Written as DNA, the CDR3 is TGTGCCAGCAGTTTATCGCAAGGGACTCTCTACGAGCAGTACTTC.

This chain uses TRBV5-6 with TRBJ1-4, with 7 positions matching TRBD1. Germline CDR1 is SGHDT and CDR2 is YYEEEE. Trimming took 4 bases from V and 0 from J; bases not matched to a gene: 9. There are 17 residues in the CDR3. The CDR3 bases are TGTGCCAGCAGCATACCGGGACAGACAGCAACTAATGAAAAACTGTTTTTT. Translating it yields CASSIPGQTATNEKLFF.

This chain links TRBV6-5 with TRBJ2-2; TRBD1 is a possible D gene (5 bases). From germline, CDR1 is MNHEY and CDR2 SVGAGI. Between the trimmed V and J ends, which lost 4 bases and 5 bases, there was a span of 14 bases. The CDR3 sequence is 15 residues long. CDR3 loop: CASSWGLQGTGELFF. CDR3 DNA: TGTGCCAGCAGTTGGGGATTGCAGGGAACCGGGGAGCTGTTTTTT.

The J gene is TRBJ1-1, the V gene TRBV28, with D possibly TRBD1 on 5 matching bases. This CDR3 contains 14 residues. With 2 bases removed from V and 6 bases from J, the gap between germline ends came to 13 bases. Germline-derived CDR1 and CDR2 are MDHEN and SYDVKM. The CDR3 spells CASSLVAGFAEAFF. CDR3 sequence (DNA): TGTGCCAGCAGTTTAGTGGCAGGGTTCGCTGAAGCTTTCTTT.

This clone came up a few times. The chain joins TRBV10-3 to TRBJ2-7, with 9 bases lining up with TRBD1. Trimming took 6 bases from V and 3 from J; bases not matched to a gene: 3. Germline CDR1 is ENHRY and CDR2 is SYGVKD. The CDR3 has 13 amino acids. This CDR3 reads CAISRTGDYEQYF. The CDR3 nucleotides read TGTGCCATCAGCCGGACAGGGGACTACGAGCAGTACTTC.